Below are 17 T cell receptor beta chains sequenced from a single sample in a study of CXCR3-negative and CXCR3-positive naive CD8 T cells. The TRB cDNA libraries were prepared by 5' RACE with UMI labels. With the 5' RACE reads reprocessed, TCRdb shows one record per CDR3 protein and no DNA. Its listing shows some 68,000 distinct CDR3 sequences. Study-wide points: CXCR3-positive naive cells had more hydrophobic TRB CDR3s than CXCR3-negative naive cells.

These receptors' targets are unknown. Sequencing input: naive CXCR3+ CD8+ T cells from blood. The subset here: CD45RO-CCR7+CD27+CD95- naive CD8+ T cells expressing CXCR3 (TNR3+). These receptors were taken from a human donor in good health. Some clones in this sample may be carry-over from other donors' samples.

V usage is TRBV12-3 or TRBV12-4 and J usage is TRBJ2-7; there is no DNA to check the TCRdb D call of TRBD1. The CDR3 is 15 amino acids. The CDR3 is CASSLLVAPTYEQYF.

The chain links TRBV29-1 to TRBJ2-5; TCRdb picks TRBD1, but there is no DNA to check that call. CDR3 length: 15 amino acids. Per the germline V gene, CDR1 is SQVTM and CDR2 is ANQGSEA. CDR3 sequence: CSVDLRGGYPETQYF. Supplemented by reference TRBV29-1 and TRBJ2-5, the full variable domain reads SAVISQKPSRDICQRGTSLTIQCQVDSQVTMMFWYRQQPGQSLTLIATANQGSEATYESGFVIDKFPISRPNLTFSTLTVSNMSPEDSSIYLCSVDLRGGYPETQYFGPGTRLLVL.

This chain uses TRBV29-1 with TRBJ2-2; TCRdb's assignment of TRBD1 cannot be checked, as there is no DNA. CDR3 length: 16 amino acids. Germline V gene lookup returns CDR1 SQVTM and CDR2 ANQGSEA. The CDR3 region is CSVEDPVPPNTGELFF.

This chain connects TRBV5-4 to TRBJ2-2; TCRdb proposes TRBD1, but this gene call is untestable without DNA. The CDR3 contains 14 residues. CDR1 SGHNT and CDR2 YYREEE come from the germline V gene (reference sequence). CDR3 region: CASSLIGGTGELFF.

The gene calls are TRBV21-1 and TRBJ2-6. TRBV21-1 is noted as a pseudogene. The CDR3 runs 16 residues. CDR3 sequence: CASSWDPDSGANVLTF.

The CDR3 loop reads CASSSGLADEQFF. V is TRBV7-7 and J is TRBJ2-1; TCRdb's D call, TRBD2, is unchecked because there is no DNA. The CDR3 extends over 13 amino acids. CDR1 is SSHAT, CDR2 FNYEAQ, per germline (reference sequence).

The chain uses TRBV7-2 and TRBJ2-7; absent DNA, TCRdb's TRBD1 call cannot be checked. The CDR3 has 18 amino acids. Germline V gene data show CDR1 as SGHTA and CDR2 as FQGNSA. The CDR3 loop reads CASSLPVTGGNPLYEQYF.

This chain uses TRBV29-1 with TRBJ2-1. Germline V CDR1 and CDR2: SQVTM, ANQGSEA. The CDR3 totals 11 residues. The CDR3 spells CSVVSYNEQFF.

V and J are TRBV27 and TRBJ2-2. The V gene's germline CDR1 is MNHEY and CDR2 SMNVEV (reference sequence). This CDR3 spans 14 amino acids. CDR3 sequence: CASSLGLNTGELFF.

The rearrangement uses TRBV29-1 and TRBJ2-7; without DNA, the TCRdb call of TRBD2 cannot be checked. The CDR3 contains 12 residues. Germline CDR1 SQVTM, CDR2 ANQGSEA. CDR3 sequence: CSVVEEDYEQYF.

J is TRBJ2-3 and V is TRBV6-2 or TRBV6-3. The CDR3 loop spans 14 amino acids. In germline, CDR1 is MNHEY, CDR2 SVGEGT. CDR3 sequence reads: CASTERPSTDTQYF.

The chain's CDR3 is CASSQDSWGAGSTDTQYF. This chain connects TRBV4-1 to TRBJ2-3; TCRdb picks TRBD2, but there is no DNA to check that call. CDR3 length equals 18 residues. The germline V gene encodes CDR1 MGHRA and CDR2 YSYEKL.

This sequence joins TRBV29-1 and TRBJ2-7; no DNA is available, so the TRBD1 call from TCRdb remains unchecked. The length of the CDR3 is 13 residues. CDR1 and CDR2 from the germline V gene are SQVTM and ANQGSEA. CDR3: CSVEGPGSYEQYF.

V is TRBV29-1 and J is TRBJ1-2; as DNA is missing, the TRBD1 call by TCRdb cannot be tested. The CDR3 has 15 residues. Germline CDR1 is SQVTM and CDR2 is ANQGSEA. CDR3 in amino acids: CSVEGVGVRGPGYTF. Full variable domain (missing parts from reference TRBV29-1 and TRBJ1-2): SAVISQKPSRDICQRGTSLTIQCQVDSQVTMMFWYRQQPGQSLTLIATANQGSEATYESGFVIDKFPISRPNLTFSTLTVSNMSPEDSSIYLCSVEGVGVRGPGYTFGSGTRLTVV.

J is TRBJ2-7 and V is TRBV12-3 or TRBV12-4; the TCRdb D gene call, TRBD1, has no DNA to confirm it. This CDR3 is built from 13 residues. Here the CDR3 reads CASRSDRAYEQYF.

The chain joins TRBV15 to TRBJ1-2. Germline V lookup: CDR1 LNHNV, CDR2 YYDKDF (reference sequence). This CDR3 is built from 12 residues. CDR3 residues: CATSSKDYGYTF.

CDR3 sequence: CASSLPPSSESGSYNEQFF. V is TRBV5-6 and J is TRBJ2-1; TCRdb selects TRBD1, and the lack of DNA leaves this call unchecked. The germline CDR1 and CDR2 sequences are SGHDT and YYEEEE. The CDR3 is 19 amino acids.